This T cell receptor beta chain is drawn from a study of CD8 T cells in Susac syndrome. Looking at the study overall: Among sequenced Susac syndrome patients, six had active disease and roughly eight were in remission.

Points from the study as a whole: The Susac syndrome CD4+ T cell repertoires displayed no clonal expansion.

An amount of RNA that ranged from roughly 0.45 to 1 ug was reverse transcribed with random hexamers. Amplification of TCR beta CDR3 across 54 Vbeta and 13 Jbeta was performed with immunoSEQ multiplex PCR. TCRdb processed the immunoSEQ multiplex PCR reads anew with MiXCR; each CDR3 protein has one entry. The sample lists some 160,000 distinct CDR3 sequences; about 94% were seen once. With respect to this clonotype: Its antigen is currently unknown.

Germline V lookup: CDR1 SGHDN, CDR2 FVKESK. CDR3 length: 14 amino acids. Trimming removed 1 base at V and 10 bases at J, with 15 bases between. The chain is built from TRBV14 and TRBJ2-3; D remains ambiguous. The TCR sequence derives from a human donor with Susac syndrome. The source material was CD4+ T cells from PBMCs. CDR3 DNA sequence: TGTGCCAGCAGCCAAGGTATATTCGACGGGTCGCAGTATTTT. Its translation: CASSQGIFDGSQYF.